Listed here is a single TCR beta chain. Its antigen is still unknown. Only in-frame clones appear in the TCRdb table, and some are missing; sequencing was by immunoSEQ multiplex PCR. Among fewer than 20,000 clones, roughly 80% were seen once, and the ten largest hold approximately 47%. The sample originates from a study of OX40 agonist ivuxolimab in advanced cancers. Turning to the study itself: Antecedent anti-PD-1, anti-PD-L1 or anti-CTLA-4 therapy was permissible, with under 50% having received some. Partial responses occurred in three patients (one hepatocellular carcinoma, two cutaneous melanoma). Whole-study results and caveats: Dosing at 0.1 to 3.0 mg/kg was accompanied by clonal expansion of CD4+ and CD8+ blood T cells by week 6. Among expanded peripheral T cells, antigen specificity went undetermined.

This receptor was taken from an adult with an advanced solid tumor such as melanoma, head and neck, liver or kidney cancer. Sample: CD4+ or CD8+ T cells sorted from blood, taken in a trial of the OX40 agonist ivuxolimab.

CDR3 loop: CASSRTSEETQYF. The CDR3 coding sequence is TGTGCCAGCAGCCGGACTAGCGAGGAGACCCAGTACTTC. This chain connects TRBV7-3 to TRBJ2-5; 9 nucleotides align to TRBD2. The germline CDR1 and CDR2 sequences are SGHTA and FQGTGA. Germline trimming cut 5 bases from V and 5 bases from J; bases unmatched to any gene: 3. The CDR3 has 13 residues.